This T cell receptor (beta chain) was recorded in a study of blood T cell repertoires in COVID-19. Whole-study context: Some COVID-19 samples were acute and others convalescent; all came from the United States, Italy and Spain. The analysed material was cDNA or gDNA that came from T cells, B-cell-depleted T cells, or PBMCs.

How the authors handled the data: Estimation of nucleated cell counts relied on the amplification of reference gene primers. The repertoire was sequenced with immunoSEQ multiplex PCR; TCRdb's copy has only in-frame clones and lacks some. D and trimming come from the DNA, and the V and J calls and clone size come from that table. This sample has around 200,000 clones, with approximately 85% found just once. Germline CDR1 reads SQVTM; CDR2 reads ANQGSEA. The CDR3 sequence is 12 residues long. Deletions cut 3 bases from V and 0 bases from J, with 6 bases between. The chain joins TRBV29-1 to TRBJ2-7; D perhaps matches TRBD1 (5 bases). This receptor was identified in a man aged 35 to 55 who had recovered from COVID-19. Sequencing was performed on PBMCs or T cells enriched from blood (not recorded which). The CDR3 nucleotides are TGCAGCGTTGATGACAGCTCCTACGAGCAGTACTTC. It specifies CSVDDSSYEQYF.